A single sample is the source of the 15 T cell receptor beta chains below, sequenced in a study of T cells after yellow fever vaccination (dated by TCRdb to about 2019). Library method: 5' RACE. Sequenced on an Illumina HiSeq 2500. TCRdb reprocessing: public reads trimmed at Q25 with fastp, clones called with MiXCR, in-frame beta chains kept. Identical CDR3 protein sequences are pooled into one entry, listed with their most common genes and DNA. The sample data list about 32,000 distinct CDR3 sequences, and about 10% of these were observed just once. Together, the top ten hold 9.5% to 15% of the sample. The sample's treatment or condition label, in plain terms: live attenuated yellow fever vaccine strain. The starting material was PBMCs, either bulk or a sorted T-cell subset (CD4+, CD8+, memory, or dextramer-sorted; not recorded which), obtained around 16 days after the first yellow fever vaccination. All receptors come from a man younger than 35 who received the YFV17D yellow fever vaccine.

This clonotype was picked up many times. The rearrangement uses TRBV5-4 and TRBJ2-5; TRBD1 matches 8 bases. This CDR3 is built from 16 residues. Germline V lookup: CDR1 SGHNT, CDR2 YYREEE (reference sequence). Losses at the gene ends were 0 bases for V and 3 bases for J; bases not matched to a gene: 7. The CDR3 bases are TGTGCCAGCAGCTTGGGGAGGTCAGGGGGCGAAGAGACCCAGTACTTC. It codes for CASSLGRSGGEETQYF.

This clonotype has ten or more counts. This rearrangement joins TRBV5-1 to TRBJ2-3; the D gene is possibly TRBD1 (5 bases). The CDR3 has 14 amino acids. V was cut by 3 bases and J by 2 bases, with 10 bases left in between. In germline, CDR1 is SGHRS, CDR2 YFSETQ. The CDR3 coding sequence is TGCGCCAGCAGCTCCGACAGTGTCACAGATACGCAGTATTTT. Its protein is CASSSDSVTDTQYF.

This clonotype was seen repeatedly, ten times or more. This rearrangement joins TRBV30 to TRBJ1-2, with D tentatively TRBD1 (6 bases). V shed 0 bases and J shed 7 bases, with 18 bases lying between them. The CDR3 covers 15 residues. CDR1 is GTSNPN, CDR2 SVGIG, per germline (reference sequence). The chain's CDR3 is CAWSVHSRGYGGYTF. CDR3 sequence (DNA): TGTGCCTGGAGTGTACACAGTAGGGGGTACGGTGGCTACACCTTC.

This clonotype occurred many times. This chain uses TRBV9 with TRBJ2-2, with D perhaps matching TRBD1 (5 bases). V dropped 0 bases and J dropped 3 bases, with 9 bases sitting between them. Germline V gives CDR1 SGDLS, CDR2 YYNGEE. The CDR3 has 15 residues. Here the CDR3 reads CASSVDQGYTGELFF. As DNA, the CDR3 is TGTGCCAGCAGCGTAGATCAGGGTTACACCGGGGAGCTGTTTTTT.

This clonotype showed up many times. V gene TRBV5-5 combines with J gene TRBJ2-5, with 9 bases identical to TRBD1. This CDR3 is 15 amino acids long. Germline CDR1 reads SGHKS; CDR2 reads YYEKEE (reference sequence). V lost 3 bases and J lost 6; bases outside the gene matches: 9. CDR3 sequence reads: CASSSSRDRVQTQYF. The CDR3 DNA reads TGTGCCAGCAGCTCGTCCCGGGACAGGGTACAGACCCAGTACTTC. Full variable domain (rest looked up from reference TRBV5-5 and TRBJ2-5): DAGVTQSPTHLIKTRGQQVTLRCSPISGHKSVSWYQQVLGQGPQFIFQYYEKEERGRGNFPDRFSARQFPNYSSELNVNALLLGDSALYLCASSSSRDRVQTQYFGPGTRLLVL.

This clonotype was counted many times. CDR3 sequence (DNA): TGCAGCGTGCAGGACATAGACACAGATACGCAGTATTTT. Amino acids: CSVQDIDTDTQYF. The chain carries TRBV29-1 and TRBJ2-3; possibly TRBD1 for D (5 bases). The germline gives CDR1 SQVTM, CDR2 ANQGSEA. The CDR3 is 13 amino acids. The V gene lost 6 bases and the J gene lost 2 bases, with 12 bases spanning the gap.

Regarding this clonotype: This could be a read error, since a much larger clone is one nucleotide away. The chain has TRBV15 and TRBJ2-5; 10 bases map to TRBD1. The junction had 7 bases not matched to a gene; V was cut back by 3 bases and J by 3 bases. Germline V gene lookup returns CDR1 LNHNV and CDR2 YYDKDF (reference sequence). This CDR3 is built from 16 residues. CDR3 DNA sequence: TGTGCCACCAGCAGTGCCCGGACAGGGGGGGAAGAGACCCAGTACTTC. It is translated as CATSSARTGGEETQYF.

This clonotype came up many times. The chain combines TRBV28 with TRBJ1-2; no clear D. Germline CDR1 and CDR2: MDHEN and SYDVKM. This CDR3 spans 12 amino acids. Between the trimmed V and J ends, which lost 5 bases and 4 bases, there was a span of 8 bases. The CDR3 coding sequence is TGTGCCAGCAGTCCGGAGTCCTATGGCTACACCTTC. Translated: CASSPESYGYTF.

This clonotype was recorded many times. J is TRBJ2-1 and V is TRBV7-3; no clear D gene. V shed 5 bases and J shed 0 bases, with 8 bases lying between them. Per the germline V gene, CDR1 is SGHTA and CDR2 is FQGTGA. CDR3 length: 14 amino acids. The CDR3 loop is CASSVLGSYNEQFF. The CDR3, as DNA: TGTGCCAGCAGCGTGCTGGGCTCCTACAATGAGCAGTTCTTC.

The chain recombines TRBV6-2 or TRBV6-3 with TRBJ2-7; 9 bases map to TRBD1. The germline V gene encodes CDR1 MNHEY and CDR2 SVGEGT. Trimming removed 6 bases from V and 4 bases from J; junction bases left unmatched: 7. This CDR3 has 14 residues. The CDR3 protein is CASRTGTGMYEQYF. CDR3 DNA sequence: TGTGCCAGCAGAACCGGGACAGGGATGTACGAGCAGTACTTC.

This clonotype has at least ten counts. V and J are TRBV5-1 and TRBJ2-5; D not certain. The germline V gene has CDR1 SGHRS and CDR2 YFSETQ. The V end lost 3 bases, the J end lost 5 bases, and 11 bases lay between the germline ends. The CDR3 has 13 amino acids. CDR3 sequence reads: CASSWMGWETQYF. The DNA of the CDR3 is TGCGCCAGCAGCTGGATGGGGTGGGAGACCCAGTACTTC.

The table lists this clonotype with many counts. The chain employs TRBV29-1 and TRBJ2-5; 8 bases are shared with TRBD1. This CDR3 has 14 amino acids. Trimming took 6 bases from V and 4 from J; bases not matched to a gene: 10. The germline CDR1 and CDR2 sequences are SQVTM and ANQGSEA. The CDR3, as DNA: TGCAGCGTGGATACAGGGGGAGTAAGAGAGACCCAGTACTTC. Its protein product is CSVDTGGVRETQYF.

This clonotype came up once. This sequence joins TRBV5-1 and TRBJ1-4; 8 positions agree with TRBD1. V was pared by 2 bases and J by 8 bases, with 5 bases of the junction left unmatched. CDR3 length: 14 residues. The V gene's germline CDR1 is SGHRS and CDR2 YFSETQ. CDR3 coding DNA: TGCGCCAGCAGCTTCAGGGGGCTCGGAGAAAAACTGTTTTTT. Residues: CASSFRGLGEKLFF.

In this sample, this clonotype turned up a few times. This sequence joins TRBV6-2 or TRBV6-3 and TRBJ2-7; D not resolved. Germline loops: CDR1 MNHEY, CDR2 SVGEGT. The CDR3 spans 13 residues. V was cut by 5 bases and J by 1 base, with 9 bases left in between. The CDR3 nucleotides read TGTGCCAGCAGTGATGGGATTTCCTACGAGCAGTACGTC. Translation: CASSDGISYEQYV.

This clonotype was seen only a few times. The rearrangement links TRBV7-2 to TRBJ2-4, with D unclear. V lost 5 bases to trimming and J lost 3 bases, with 8 bases between them. Per germline, CDR1 SGHTA and CDR2 FQGNSA. CDR3 size: 13 residues. The CDR3 sequence: CASSPPGKNIQYF. The CDR3 DNA reads TGTGCCAGCAGCCCCCCCGGCAAAAACATTCAGTACTTC.